These 27 T cell receptor beta chains came from one sample sequenced in a study of cytomegalovirus exposure and HLA in healthy donors. The PCR made use of 60 Vbeta and 13 Jbeta primers. Sequencing was performed with immunoSEQ multiplex PCR; in TCRdb, only in-frame clones are kept and a portion is missing. The repertoire consists of 140,000 to 150,000 clones, with more than 8% occurring once and the leading ten covering less than 2%. Sequenced sample: PBMCs. The receptor source for this set is a man aged 50 to 59 in good health and CMV-seronegative.

V usage is TRBV7-3 and J usage is TRBJ2-3; unclear D gene. Trimming stripped 4 bases from V and 2 bases from J, with 10 bases between. This CDR3 spans 14 amino acids. Germline V gene sequence: CDR1 SGHTA, CDR2 FQGTGA. CDR3 DNA: TGTGCCAGCAGCTCCGAGGCTTACACAGATACGCAGTATTTT. This sequence encodes CASSSEAYTDTQYF.

The sample holds a few counts of this clone. This chain joins TRBV29-1 and TRBJ1-2; D may be TRBD1 (5 bases). Trimming shortened V by 6 bases and J by 7 bases, and 9 bases separated the two germline ends. Looked up from germline, CDR1 is SQVTM and CDR2 is ANQGSEA. CDR3 length: 10 residues. The DNA of the CDR3 is TGCAGCGTGGAGCAGGGTGGCTACACCTTC. This translates into CSVEQGGYTF.

The gene calls are TRBV7-8 and TRBJ2-7; 8 positions match TRBD1. The germline gives CDR1 SGHVS, CDR2 FQNEAQ. The CDR3 totals 17 residues. Trimming removed 2 bases from V and 1 base from J; junction bases left unmatched: 10. In DNA, the CDR3 is TGTGCCAGCAGCTTATCAGGGGGCGCGATGGGATCCTACGAGCAGTACTTC. This codes for CASSLSGGAMGSYEQYF. The variable domain in full, with the rest retrieved from reference TRBV7-8 and TRBJ2-7, is GAGVSQSPRYKVAKRGQDVALRCDPISGHVSLFWYQQALGQGPEFLTYFQNEAQLDKSGLPSDRFFAERPEGSVSTLKIQRTQQEDSAVYLCASSLSGGAMGSYEQYFGPGTRLTVT.

The rearrangement links TRBV7-9 to TRBJ2-7, with D tentatively TRBD2 (5 bases). Deletions cut 5 bases from V and 3 bases from J, with 14 bases between. The V gene's germline CDR1 is SEHNR and CDR2 FQNEAQ (reference sequence). The CDR3 length is 14 residues. The CDR3 bases are TGTGCCAGCAGCCCGTTGAGGGCGAACTACGAGCAGTACTTC. Translated, it gives CASSPLRANYEQYF.

The chain carries TRBV11-2 and TRBJ2-7; D perhaps matches TRBD2 (5 bases). Germline CDR1 SGHAT, CDR2 FQNNGV. The CDR3 runs to 14 residues. V lost 1 base, J lost 3 bases, and 10 bases lay in between. The CDR3 loop reads CASSLAGSNYEQYF. CDR3 nucleotide sequence: TGTGCCAGCAGCTTAGCGGGATCAAACTACGAGCAGTACTTC.

The gene calls are TRBV19 and TRBJ1-2, with a possible D match to TRBD1 (5 bases). The V end was cut by 5 bases, the J end by 8 bases, with 15 bases between. Germline V gives CDR1 LNHDA, CDR2 SQIVND (reference sequence). The length of the CDR3 is 13 residues. The CDR3 nucleotides read TGTGCCAGTAGTTCCAGGGTAGTGATCGGCTACACCTTC. It translates to CASSSRVVIGYTF.

The chain has TRBV2 and TRBJ1-5, with a weak D call TRBD1 (6 bases). Trimming left V 5 bases short and J 2 bases short, with 10 bases between. The CDR3 has 14 amino acids. Germline values: CDR1 SNHLY, CDR2 FYNNEI. CDR3 protein: CASSLQGGNQPQHF. The CDR3 coding sequence is TGTGCCAGCAGTTTACAGGGCGGCAATCAGCCCCAGCATTTT.

This chain uses TRBV2 with TRBJ1-5; TRBD1 agrees at 7 bases. The germline V gene encodes CDR1 SNHLY and CDR2 FYNNEI. The V segment lost 3 bases and the J segment 5 bases; nucleotides outside the gene matches: 16. The CDR3 has 18 residues. CDR3 sequence: CASSDTRDREVRYQPQHF. The CDR3 nucleotides are TGTGCCAGCAGTGATACGAGAGACAGGGAGGTCCGATATCAGCCCCAGCATTTT.

The chain recombines TRBV27 with TRBJ1-1; no clear D. With 5 bases removed from V and 0 bases from J, the gap between germline ends came to 7 bases. Germline values: CDR1 MNHEY, CDR2 SMNVEV (reference sequence). CDR3 length: 13 residues. The CDR3 sequence: CASSTLLNTEAFF. CDR3 DNA: TGTGCCAGCAGTACCCTATTGAACACTGAAGCTTTCTTT.

The rearrangement links TRBV5-6 to TRBJ1-1; TRBD1 matches at 7 bases. V lost 8 bases to trimming and J lost 5 bases; unmatched junction nucleotides: 9. The CDR3 length is 13 residues. From germline, CDR1 is SGHDT and CDR2 YYEEEE. The CDR3 sequence is CASRAGGRTEAFF. CDR3 DNA: TGTGCCAGTAGAGCAGGGGGTCGGACTGAAGCTTTCTTT. The whole variable domain, filled in from reference TRBV5-6 and TRBJ1-1, reads DAGVTQSPTHLIKTRGQQVTLRCSPKSGHDTVSWYQQALGQGPQFIFQYYEEEERQRGNFPDRFSGHQFPNYSSELNVNALLLGDSALYLCASRAGGRTEAFFGQGTRLTVV.

The V gene is TRBV19, the J gene TRBJ2-2; possible D gene TRBD1, 5 bases. The length of the CDR3 is 15 residues. The ends were cut back, 7 bases at V and 6 bases at J, with 18 bases in the middle. CDR1 and CDR2 from the germline V gene are LNHDA and SQIVND (reference sequence). The CDR3 bases are TGTGCCAGTACGTCTCCTCCCTCAGGGTCCGGGGAGCTGTTTTTT. It is translated as CASTSPPSGSGELFF.

Only a few counts were recorded for this clone. The chain couples TRBV7-9 to TRBJ2-1; 12 bases align to TRBD1. J gave up 8 bases and V 1 base, and 9 bases lay outside the gene matches. CDR1 is SEHNR, CDR2 FQNEAQ, per germline (reference sequence). This CDR3 has 17 residues. The CDR3 loop is CASSLGARDRGRDEQFF. The DNA of the CDR3 is TGTGCCAGCAGCTTAGGAGCCCGGGACAGGGGGCGCGATGAGCAGTTCTTC. Full variable domain (rest looked up from reference TRBV7-9 and TRBJ2-1): DTGVSQNPRHKITKRGQNVTFRCDPISEHNRLYWYRQTLGQGPEFLTYFQNEAQLEKSRLLSDRFSAERPKGSFSTLEIQRTEQGDSAMYLCASSLGARDRGRDEQFFGPGTRLTVL.

This clone was seen more than once but under ten times. The chain is built from TRBV5-6 and TRBJ1-6; tentatively, D is TRBD1 (5 bases). Germline V gene lookup returns CDR1 SGHDT and CDR2 YYEEEE. This CDR3 contains 15 residues. V was pared by 2 bases and J by 3 bases, with 9 bases between. The CDR3 DNA reads as TGTGCCAGCAGCTTCGTCCAGGGCTATAATTCACCCCTCCACTTT. Translating gives CASSFVQGYNSPLHF. The full variable domain, completed using reference TRBV5-6 and TRBJ1-6, is DAGVTQSPTHLIKTRGQQVTLRCSPKSGHDTVSWYQQALGQGPQFIFQYYEEEERQRGNFPDRFSGHQFPNYSSELNVNALLLGDSALYLCASSFVQGYNSPLHFGNGTRLTVT.

V is TRBV4-1 and J is TRBJ2-7, with a weak D call TRBD1 (6 bases). The germline V gene has CDR1 MGHRA and CDR2 YSYEKL. Deletions cut 4 bases from V and 3 bases from J, with 10 bases between. The CDR3 sequence is 13 residues long. CDR3 in amino acids: CASSRGQDYEQYF. DNA of the CDR3: TGCGCCAGCAGCCGGGGACAAGACTACGAGCAGTACTTC.

The gene calls are TRBV6-5 and TRBJ2-7; 7 positions match TRBD2. CDR1 is MNHEY and CDR2 is SVGAGI in the germline V gene. CDR3 length equals 15 residues. The V gene end was trimmed by 2 bases and the J gene end by 0 bases; junction bases not matched to a gene: 4. As DNA, the CDR3 is TGTGCCAGCAGTTACACCACGGGGGGCTCCTACGAGCAGTACTTC. Protein: CASSYTTGGSYEQYF.

This clone was observed a few times. The chain couples TRBV2 to TRBJ2-1; 7 nucleotides agree with TRBD2. Germline-derived CDR1 and CDR2 are SNHLY and FYNNEI. There are 16 residues in the CDR3. V trimming: 6 bases; J trimming: 9 bases; junction bases outside the gene matches: 17. For the CDR3, the DNA is TGTGCCAGCAGCCGAGAGAGCCTAGCGGCAGGGAGTGAGCAGTTCTTC. Translation gives CASSRESLAAGSEQFF.

The chain is built from TRBV15 and TRBJ1-6; D unresolved. CDR1 is LNHNV and CDR2 is YYDKDF in the germline V gene (reference sequence). The CDR3 has 15 amino acids. V shed 1 base and J shed 6 bases, with 10 bases lying between them. Here the CDR3 DNA reads TGTGCCACCAGCAGAGCCCGCTCCAGTAATTCACCCCTCCACTTT. This translates into CATSRARSSNSPLHF.

V is TRBV29-1 and J is TRBJ1-4; 7 bases agree with TRBD1. The CDR3 sequence is 14 residues long. Germline CDR1 SQVTM, CDR2 ANQGSEA. The J segment lost 5 bases and the V segment lost 6 bases, leaving 9 bases of the junction unmatched. CDR3 nucleotide sequence: TGCAGCGTGGGCCAAAGGGGGCGCAATGAAAAACTGTTTTTT. Encoded protein: CSVGQRGRNEKLFF.

The rearrangement uses TRBV7-2 and TRBJ2-5, with 9 bases that match TRBD1. Germline V gene lookup returns CDR1 SGHTA and CDR2 FQGNSA. The CDR3 contains 17 residues. V lost 1 base to trimming and J lost 2 bases; unmatched junction nucleotides: 8. Here the CDR3 reads CASSLVGTGSKQETQYF. The DNA of the CDR3 is TGTGCCAGCAGCTTAGTCGGGACAGGGAGCAAACAAGAGACCCAGTACTTC. Full variable domain (missing parts from reference TRBV7-2 and TRBJ2-5): GAGVSQSPSNKVTEKGKDVELRCDPISGHTALYWYRQSLGQGLEFLIYFQGNSAPDKSGLPSDRFSAERTGGSVSTLTIQRTQQEDSAVYLCASSLVGTGSKQETQYFGPGTRLLVL.

The gene calls are TRBV5-1 and TRBJ1-6; D may be TRBD1 (6 bases). V dropped 0 bases and J dropped 8 bases, with 9 bases sitting between them. The CDR3 sequence is 14 residues long. Germline V lookup: CDR1 SGHRS, CDR2 YFSETQ. The CDR3 coding sequence is TGCGCCAGCAGCTTGGGACAGGACGATTCACCCCTCCACTTT. Its translation: CASSLGQDDSPLHF. Based on the CDR3 plus reference TRBV5-1 and TRBJ1-6, the full variable domain is KAGVTQTPRYLIKTRGQQVTLSCSPISGHRSVSWYQQTPGQGLQFLFEYFSETQRNKGNFPGRFSGRQFSNSRSEMNVSTLELGDSALYLCASSLGQDDSPLHFGNGTRLTVT.

The chain recombines TRBV7-9 with TRBJ2-3, with D maybe TRBD2 (6 bases). V lost 3 bases, J lost 2 bases, and 15 bases lay in between. Germline CDR1 and CDR2: SEHNR and FQNEAQ (reference sequence). This CDR3 contains 16 residues. The CDR3 protein is CASSFTGTSFTDTQYF. The CDR3 bases are TGTGCCAGCAGCTTCACCGGGACTTCTTTCACAGATACGCAGTATTTT.

Only a few counts were recorded for this clone. The chain carries TRBV5-1 and TRBJ2-2, with TRBD1 matching 7 bases. The V segment lost 3 bases and the J segment 1 base; nucleotides outside the gene matches: 3. Germline V gives CDR1 SGHRS, CDR2 YFSETQ. This CDR3 has 15 residues. The CDR3 nucleotides are TGCGCCAGCAGCTGGACAGGTGGGAACACCGGGGAGCTGTTTTTT. It specifies CASSWTGGNTGELFF.

The chain has TRBV7-2 and TRBJ2-7, with TRBD2 matching over 14 bases. J was trimmed by 3 bases and V by 5 bases; bases with no gene match: 6. Germline lookup yields CDR1 SGHTA and CDR2 FQGNSA. The CDR3 contains 16 residues. The CDR3 sequence is CASSLRGLAGVYEQYF. CDR3 in DNA: TGTGCCAGCAGCCTCAGGGGACTAGCGGGGGTCTACGAGCAGTACTTC.

This sequence joins TRBV5-6 and TRBJ2-1; D is perhaps TRBD1 (5 bases). The V end was cut by 5 bases, the J end by 6 bases, with 18 bases between. The germline CDR1 and CDR2 sequences are SGHDT and YYEEEE. The CDR3 spans 15 residues. In DNA form, the CDR3 reads TGTGCCAGCAGTTATAACCTGGGGCGGAGCAATGAGCAGTTCTTC. As protein: CASSYNLGRSNEQFF.

In the case of this clone: One junction end does not reproduce the germline sequence, and a read error may be involved. The V gene is TRBV7-7, the J gene TRBJ2-5, with 7 bases lining up with TRBD1. Germline assignment: CDR1 SSHAT and CDR2 FNYEAQ (reference sequence). This CDR3 comprises 15 residues. The DNA of the CDR3 is TGTGCTAGCAGCTCAAACAGGGGAAGGCAAGAGACCCAGTACTTC. Translated: CASSSNRGRQETQYF.

This clone was found a few times. The V gene is TRBV19, the J gene TRBJ1-5; 9 bases match TRBD1. The trim removed 7 bases at V and 1 base at J, leaving 5 bases unmatched. Per the germline V gene, CDR1 is LNHDA and CDR2 is SQIVND (reference sequence). The CDR3 has 15 residues. CDR3 loop: CASIRGTGSNQPQHF. In nucleotides, the CDR3 is TGTGCCAGTATCAGAGGGACAGGGAGCAATCAGCCCCAGCATTTT.

The CDR3 nucleotides read TGTGCCAGCAGTGACTCGACTAGCGGGAGTTACAATGAGCAGTTCTTC. It codes for CASSDSTSGSYNEQFF. This chain links TRBV6-4 with TRBJ2-1; 12 positions agree with TRBD2. Germline V lookup: CDR1 MRHNA, CDR2 SNTAGT. The CDR3 is 16 residues long. Trimming at V came to 0 bases and at J to 4 bases, leaving 1 base not matched to a gene.